The next 8 T cell receptor beta chains were all read from a single sample in a study of OX40 agonist ivuxolimab in advanced cancers. Clones were read by immunoSEQ multiplex PCR, and TCRdb kept only the in-frame ones, dropping some. The sample has around 100,000 clones, 90% to 97% seen once. The input for sequencing was CD4+ or CD8+ T cells sorted from blood, taken in a trial of the OX40 agonist ivuxolimab. These receptor sequences come from an adult with an advanced solid tumor such as melanoma, head and neck, liver or kidney cancer.

V is TRBV4-1 and J is TRBJ2-3; D possibly corresponds to TRBD1 (6 bases). The CDR3 is 17 amino acids. V dropped 1 base and J dropped 0 bases, with 14 bases sitting between them. Per germline, CDR1 MGHRA and CDR2 YSYEKL. The CDR3 reads CASSQAINRESTDTQYF. As DNA, the CDR3 is TGCGCCAGCAGCCAAGCGATAAACAGGGAGAGCACAGATACGCAGTATTTT.

This clone was recorded only once. The J gene is TRBJ2-7, the V gene TRBV6-1, with D maybe TRBD1 (6 bases). There are 15 residues in the CDR3. Germline lookup yields CDR1 MNHNS and CDR2 SASEGT. The V end lost 6 bases, the J end lost 1 base, and 16 bases lay between the germline ends. The CDR3 is CASSQGQGLSYEQYF. The CDR3 nucleotides read TGTGCCAGCAGCCAAGGCCAGGGGTTATCCTACGAGCAGTACTTC.

The chain uses TRBV6-1 and TRBJ1-5; D ambiguous. V lost 8 bases, J lost 4 bases, and 3 bases lay in between. CDR3 length equals 10 residues. The germline CDR1 and CDR2 sequences are MNHNS and SASEGT. The chain's CDR3 is CASGNQPQHF. CDR3 in DNA: TGTGCCAGCGGGAATCAGCCCCAGCATTTT.

This chain joins TRBV30 and TRBJ1-5; the D is unclear. The germline V gene has CDR1 GTSNPN and CDR2 SVGIG (reference sequence). V lost 0 bases and J 5 bases, leaving 14 bases between the germline ends. This CDR3 is built from 15 residues. This CDR3 reads CAWSVQGLGDQPQHF. CDR3 nucleotides: TGTGCCTGGAGTGTACAAGGGTTGGGCGATCAGCCCCAGCATTTT.

This chain uses TRBV11-2 with TRBJ2-5, with D perhaps matching TRBD2 (6 bases). Looked up from germline, CDR1 is SGHAT and CDR2 is FQNNGV. The CDR3 is made up of 16 amino acids. V shed 0 bases and J shed 3 bases, with 14 bases lying between them. The CDR3 spells CASSLEPGTVKETQYF. The CDR3 DNA follows: TGTGCCAGCAGCTTAGAACCGGGGACTGTCAAAGAGACCCAGTACTTC.

DNA for the CDR3: TGTGCCAGCAGTGAACCGACTAGCGGACCCACAGATACGCAGTATTTT. Translating it yields CASSEPTSGPTDTQYF. V and J are TRBV2 and TRBJ2-3, with 9 positions matching TRBD2. This CDR3 region has 16 residues. CDR1 and CDR2 (germline): SNHLY, FYNNEI. Trimming removed 2 bases from V and 2 bases from J; junction bases left unmatched: 5.

This clone was picked up a small number of times. This rearrangement joins TRBV13 to TRBJ1-2; the match to TRBD1 covers 7 bases. The CDR3 sequence is 14 residues long. The ends lost 5 bases at V and 0 bases at J; junction bases unmatched: 3. CDR1 is PRHDT, CDR2 FYEKMQ, per germline (reference sequence). The CDR3 spells CASSDRVPNYGYTF. The CDR3, as DNA: TGTGCCAGCAGCGACAGGGTTCCTAACTATGGCTACACCTTC.

J is TRBJ2-1 and V is TRBV9, with a weak D call TRBD2 (6 bases). The CDR3 totals 16 residues. Trimming cost V 3 bases and J 7 bases, with 20 bases left between them. Germline CDR1 reads SGDLS; CDR2 reads YYNGEE. The CDR3 loop reads CASSDLGRDTRNEQFF. The DNA for the CDR3 is TGTGCCAGCAGCGACCTCGGGCGGGATACGAGGAATGAGCAGTTCTTC.